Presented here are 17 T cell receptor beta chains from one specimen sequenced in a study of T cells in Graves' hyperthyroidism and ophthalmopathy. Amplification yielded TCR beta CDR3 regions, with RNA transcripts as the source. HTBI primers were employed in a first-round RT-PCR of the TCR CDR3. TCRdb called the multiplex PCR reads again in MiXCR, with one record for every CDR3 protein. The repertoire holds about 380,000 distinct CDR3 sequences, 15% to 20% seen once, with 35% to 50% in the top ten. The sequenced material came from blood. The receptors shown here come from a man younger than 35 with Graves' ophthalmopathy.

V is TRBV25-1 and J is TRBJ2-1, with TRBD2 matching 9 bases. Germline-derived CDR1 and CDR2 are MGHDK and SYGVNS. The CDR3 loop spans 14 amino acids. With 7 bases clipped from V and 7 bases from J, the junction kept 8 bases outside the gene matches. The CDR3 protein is CASTSGVGVNEQFF. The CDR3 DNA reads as TGTGCCAGCACTAGCGGGGTTGGGGTGAATGAGCAGTTCTTC.

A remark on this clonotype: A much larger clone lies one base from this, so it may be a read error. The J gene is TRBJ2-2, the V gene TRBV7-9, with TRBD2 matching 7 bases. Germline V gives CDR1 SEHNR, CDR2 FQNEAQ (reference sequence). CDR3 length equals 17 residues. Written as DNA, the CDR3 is TGTGCCAACAGCCCTCCCTGGGAGGGATGGAACACCGGGGAGCTGTTTTTT. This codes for CANSPPWEGWNTGELFF.

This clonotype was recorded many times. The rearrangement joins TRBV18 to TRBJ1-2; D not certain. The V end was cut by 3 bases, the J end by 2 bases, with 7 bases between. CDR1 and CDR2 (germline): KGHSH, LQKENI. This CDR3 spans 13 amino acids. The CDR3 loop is CASSPNINYGYTF. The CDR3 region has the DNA TGTGCCAGCTCACCTAATATCAACTATGGCTACACCTTC.

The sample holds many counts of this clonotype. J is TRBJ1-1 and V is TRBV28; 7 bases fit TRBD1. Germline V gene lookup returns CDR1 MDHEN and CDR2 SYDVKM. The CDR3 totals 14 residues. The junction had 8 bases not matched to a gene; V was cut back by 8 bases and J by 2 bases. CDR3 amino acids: CASGLTGINTEAFF. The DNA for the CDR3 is TGTGCCAGCGGGTTGACAGGGATCAACACTGAAGCTTTCTTT.

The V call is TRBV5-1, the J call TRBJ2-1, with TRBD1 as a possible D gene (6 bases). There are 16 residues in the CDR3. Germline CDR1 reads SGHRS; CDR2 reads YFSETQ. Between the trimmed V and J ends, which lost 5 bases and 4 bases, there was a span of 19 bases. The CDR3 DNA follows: TGCGCCAGCAGAAACTCCGGGACGGGACATTACAATGAGCAGTTCTTC. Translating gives CASRNSGTGHYNEQFF.

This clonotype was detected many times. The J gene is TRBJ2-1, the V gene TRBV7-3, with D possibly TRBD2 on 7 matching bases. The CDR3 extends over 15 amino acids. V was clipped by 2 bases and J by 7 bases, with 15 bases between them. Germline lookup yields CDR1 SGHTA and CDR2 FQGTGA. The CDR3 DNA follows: TGTGCCAGCAGCTTAGCGCGAGGGGGAGGGAATGAGCAGTTCTTC. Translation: CASSLARGGGNEQFF. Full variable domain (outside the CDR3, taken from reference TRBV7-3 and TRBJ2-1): GAGVSQTPSNKVTEKGKYVELRCDPISGHTALYWYRQSLGQGPEFLIYFQGTGAADDSGLPNDRFFAVRPEGSVSTLKIQRTERGDSAVYLCASSLARGGGNEQFFGPGTRLTVL.

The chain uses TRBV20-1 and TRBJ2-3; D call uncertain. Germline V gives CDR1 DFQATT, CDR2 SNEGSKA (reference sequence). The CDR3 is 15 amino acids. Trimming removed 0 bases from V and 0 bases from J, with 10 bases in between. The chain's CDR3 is CSARDPQQSTDTQYF. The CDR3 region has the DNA TGCAGTGCTAGAGATCCCCAGCAGAGCACAGATACGCAGTATTTT.

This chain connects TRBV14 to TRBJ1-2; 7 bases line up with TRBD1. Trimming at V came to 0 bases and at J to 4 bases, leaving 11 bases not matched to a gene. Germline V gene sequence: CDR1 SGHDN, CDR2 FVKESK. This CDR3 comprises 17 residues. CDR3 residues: CASSQDDDRVSPYGYTF. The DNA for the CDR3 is TGTGCCAGCAGCCAAGATGATGACAGGGTATCCCCCTATGGCTACACCTTC.

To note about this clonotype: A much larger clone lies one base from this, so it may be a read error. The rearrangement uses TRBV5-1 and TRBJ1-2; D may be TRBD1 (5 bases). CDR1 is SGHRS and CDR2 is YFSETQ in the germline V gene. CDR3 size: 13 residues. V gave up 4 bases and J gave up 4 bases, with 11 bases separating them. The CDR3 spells CASSPTDLYGYTF. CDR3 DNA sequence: TGCGCCAGCAGCCCGACAGACCTCTATGGCTACACCTTC.

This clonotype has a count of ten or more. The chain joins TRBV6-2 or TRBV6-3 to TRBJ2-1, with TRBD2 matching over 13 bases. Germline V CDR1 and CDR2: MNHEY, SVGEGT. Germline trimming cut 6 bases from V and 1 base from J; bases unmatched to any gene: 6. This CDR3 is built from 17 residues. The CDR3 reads CASSWTSGGTSYNEQFF. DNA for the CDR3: TGTGCCAGCAGCTGGACTAGCGGGGGCACTTCCTACAATGAGCAGTTCTTC.

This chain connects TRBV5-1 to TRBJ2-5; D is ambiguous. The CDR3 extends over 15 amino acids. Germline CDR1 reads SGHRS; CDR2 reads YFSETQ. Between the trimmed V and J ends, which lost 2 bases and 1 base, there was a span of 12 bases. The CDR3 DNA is TGCGCCAGCAGCTTCCTACACAGAATCCAAGAGACCCAGTACTTC. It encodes CASSFLHRIQETQYF.

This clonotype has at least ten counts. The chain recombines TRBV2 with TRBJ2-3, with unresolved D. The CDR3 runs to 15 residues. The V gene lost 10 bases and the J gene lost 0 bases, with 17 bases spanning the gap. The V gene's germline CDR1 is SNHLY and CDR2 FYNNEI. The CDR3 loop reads CATRIPGRSTDTQYF. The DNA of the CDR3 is TGTGCCACCCGGATCCCGGGCCGGAGCACAGATACGCAGTATTTT.

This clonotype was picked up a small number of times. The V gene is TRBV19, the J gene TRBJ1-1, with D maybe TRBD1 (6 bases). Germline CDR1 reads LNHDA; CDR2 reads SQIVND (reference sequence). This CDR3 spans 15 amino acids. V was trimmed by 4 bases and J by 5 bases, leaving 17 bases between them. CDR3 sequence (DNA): TGTGCCAGTAGTACCACAGGGAGGGTAGGAACTGAAGCTTTCTTT. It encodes CASSTTGRVGTEAFF.

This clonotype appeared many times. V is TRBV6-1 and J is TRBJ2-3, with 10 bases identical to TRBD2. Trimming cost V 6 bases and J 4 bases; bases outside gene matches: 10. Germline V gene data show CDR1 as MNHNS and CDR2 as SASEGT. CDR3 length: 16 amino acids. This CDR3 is CASSPQAGGSSDTQYF. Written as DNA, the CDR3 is TGTGCCAGCAGCCCACAAGCGGGGGGGAGCTCAGATACGCAGTATTTT.

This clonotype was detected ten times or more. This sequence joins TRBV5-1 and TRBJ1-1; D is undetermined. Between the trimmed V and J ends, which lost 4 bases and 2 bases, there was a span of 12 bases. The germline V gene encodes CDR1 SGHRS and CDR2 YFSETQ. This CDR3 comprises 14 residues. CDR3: CASSKGRSNTEAFF. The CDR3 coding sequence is TGCGCCAGCAGCAAAGGACGATCTAACACTGAAGCTTTCTTT.

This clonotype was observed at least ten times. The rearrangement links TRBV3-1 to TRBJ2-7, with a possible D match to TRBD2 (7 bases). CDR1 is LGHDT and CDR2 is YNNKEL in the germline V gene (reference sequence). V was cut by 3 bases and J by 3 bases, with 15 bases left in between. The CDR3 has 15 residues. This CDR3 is CASSQPGGGLYEQYF. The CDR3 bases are TGTGCCAGCAGCCAGCCGGGCGGGGGCCTCTACGAGCAGTACTTC.

CDR3 bases: TGTGCTAGTGGTCCCACGGGAGGGGGCACTGAAGCTTTCTTT. The encoded protein is CASGPTGGGTEAFF. The rearrangement joins TRBV12-5 to TRBJ1-1; a weak D match, TRBD1 (6 bases). The V end lost 5 bases, the J end lost 4 bases, and 14 bases lay between the germline ends. Looked up from germline, CDR1 is LGHNT and CDR2 is FRNRAP. The CDR3 totals 14 residues. The full variable domain, its missing parts supplied by reference TRBV12-5 and TRBJ1-1, is DARVTQTPRHKVTEMGQEVTMRCQPILGHNTVFWYRQTMMQGLELLAYFRNRAPLDDSGMPKDRFSAEMPDATLATLKIQPSEPRDSAVYFCASGPTGGGTEAFFGQGTRLTVV.